This T cell receptor beta chain was profiled in a study of human T cells and chemical hapten exposure. Looking at the study overall: Weekly administration of diphenylcyclopropenone to the scalp of patients continued throughout the roughly 23-week study.

Time point defined: pre-sensitization, week 0. Treatment described: therapeutic diphenylcyclopropenone sensitization with weekly scalp DPC. The CDR3 loop spans 12 amino acids. CDR1 and CDR2 from the germline V gene are SGHRS and YFSETQ. V was pared by 0 bases and J by 5 bases, with 6 bases between. Study-wide results and caveats: Expanded TCRs clustered into significantly more large CDR3 similarity groups than controls, the analysis revealed. The number of TCRs over 1 in 1000 frequency stayed unchanged after DPC.

Ten or more counts support this clonotype. The antigen remains undetermined. TCRdb redid the calling of the RACE reads with MiXCR, one entry per CDR3 protein. The sample gives around 100,000 distinct CDR3 sequences, 11% of which show up once; around 3.3% is in the top ten. Sequences were derived from whole blood, sampled in connection with sensitization to the hapten diphenylcyclopropenone (DPC). The TCR sequence derives from a woman aged 55-69 years with alopecia areata. Some clones in this sample may be carry-over from other donors' samples. The chain recombines TRBV5-1 with TRBJ2-7; D is unclear. The CDR3 DNA follows: TGCGCCAGCAGCTTGGTGTTCGACGAGCAGTACTTC. Translation: CASSLVFDEQYF. Using reference TRBV5-1 and TRBJ2-7 for the parts outside the CDR3, the full variable domain is KAGVTQTPRYLIKTRGQQVTLSCSPISGHRSVSWYQQTPGQGLQFLFEYFSETQRNKGNFPGRFSGRQFSNSRSEMNVSTLELGDSALYLCASSLVFDEQYFGPGTRLTVT.